This section outlines one T cell receptor beta chain sequence together with its context. Ten or more counts support this clonotype. Its specific antigen is unknown. Base qualities are not provided; no much larger clone lies one nucleotide away. Donors were around 37 systemically healthy Caucasian individuals from Russia aged about 6 to 100 years. Each donor gave around 9.9 milliliters of peripheral blood, collected into EDTA-treated Vacutainer tubes. PBMCs were isolated by Ficoll-Paque density-gradient centrifugation, with at least 6 million obtained per sample. Trizol reagent was used to extract total RNA from the PBMCs, yielding at least 5.5 micrograms per sample. For every donor, an aliquot of PBMCs went through flow cytometry to measure the percentages of naive CD45RAhigh/CD27high T cells. This entry is derived from a study of blood T cells in healthy people across ages (dated by TCRdb to about 2015). Background on the whole study: In model experiments, template switching captured roughly one uniquely barcoded TCR beta cDNA molecule for every two T cells. Donors were grouped into four age groups: young (average 16 years), middle-aged (roughly 40), aged (around 60) and long-lived (about 90). For two donors (one aged 18 to 30 and one aged 80 or older), the study analyzed two additional independent replicas of 1 million unique cDNA reads from the same blood draw. The study measured age-related changes in TCR beta repertoire diversity using deep sequencing normalized with unique cDNA molecular identifiers. Overall study outcomes, separate from this receptor: Because profiling used bulk unsorted PBMCs, naive and antigen-experienced compartments could not be compared conclusively. Observed TCR beta diversity per million T cells fell roughly linearly with age, and a significant reduction was already apparent by age roughly 40. Total diversity estimates from one million sequenced T cells were considered lower bounds and underestimates. Donor CMV infection status was unknown, potentially confounding age-related changes in expanded clonotypes. Compared with the aged group, the long-lived group had more naive CD4+ T cells, fewer expanded clones and increased TCR diversity, a pattern suggesting age selection. There was a strong correlation between observed TCR beta diversity and the percentage of naive T cells measured by flow cytometry.

Library creation used 5' RACE. Sequenced using an Illumina HiSeq 2500. A second PCR of roughly 6 to 11 cycles was performed with a sample-barcoded 5' primer and a J-beta primer mix. A template-switch 5' adaptor carrying 12 random nucleotides introduced a unique molecular identifier onto each TCR beta cDNA molecule. Each sample yielded at least 2.5 million CDR3-containing paired-end reads. First-strand cDNA was synthesized from all RNA with the Mint cDNA synthesis kit, primed by a TRBC-specific oligonucleotide. After uracil-DNA glycosylase treatment, a first 18-cycle PCR used universal primers M1SS and BC2_uni_R on all cDNA. The original pipeline was this. Each sample was normalized by randomly selecting 1 million high-quality reads, each carrying a distinct molecular identifier. Instead of being binned into consensus sequences, reads that shared molecular identifiers were thrown out. MiTCR, set to a Q25 quality threshold and the strictest error-elimination algorithm, was used for CDR3 identification, clonotype clustering and error correction. Lower-bound total TCR beta diversity was estimated with a nonparametric unseen species model using Euler transformation. TCRdb applied fastp at Q25 and MiXCR to the public reads, then kept only in-frame beta chains. Here each entry gathers all rows of one CDR3 protein and keeps the most common genes and DNA. The V and J calls follow TCRdb's processing rather than the paper's. Recorded for this sample are 750,000 to 950,000 distinct CDR3 sequences; about 29% of them occurred a single time. Roughly 10% of the sample rests with the top ten.

These sequences were also reported in another study, on T cells of mothers and their children. Looking at the second paper: The donors were nine systemically healthy Caucasian individuals, made up of three mothers and their six children. cDNA synthesis consumed the entire amount of extracted RNA, loaded at around 1.5 ug RNA in each 15 ul reaction. In the second PCR, the M1S primer added sample barcodes and 2-4 random nucleotides. Over 10 million TCR beta CDR3 reads came from each mother, compared with 3.3 million or so reads from each child. TCR recombination output is similarly shaped by thymic selection in related and unrelated pairs, with a minor effect exerted by inherited differences. Normalized repertoire overlap in related mother-child pairs was always slightly higher than in unrelated mother-child pairs, but the difference was never significant. Persistent microchimeric T cell clones were not detected, at a sensitivity of 85 to 100 clones per million clonotypes. The study used deep NGS to compare TCR beta repertoires of mothers and children, seeking features distinguishing related mother-child pairs from unrelated individuals. On average, the children were about 10 +/- 4 years old, while the mothers were roughly 40 +/- 4 years old. Libraries were sequenced on Illumina HiSeq 2000 with 100+100 nt paired-end reads after adapter ligation with NEBNext reagents. To prevent cross-contamination, the mother and child libraries were prepared a month apart and were sequenced in separate runs. Between about 500,000 and 2,300,000 distinct TCR beta clonotypes were identified per donor. Naive TCR beta clonotypes were estimated from low-frequency clonotypes matched to each donor's FACS-determined naive share, without sorting.

The clonotype originates from a woman aged 40 to 55 in good health. The sequenced material came from blood.

The base sequence is TGTGCCAGCAGCTTTGGTCCCGGGGAGCTGTTTTTT. Translated, it gives CASSFGPGELFF. The rearranged chain carries TRBV7-2 and TRBJ2-2; no D segment can be confidently identified. V is cut by 3 bases and J by 6 bases, and the space between the germline ends is 5 bases. Reading the germline V gene gives CDR1 SGHTA and CDR2 FQGNSA. The CDR3 runs 12 amino acids, cysteine and phenylalanine included. Only the CDR3 DNA stays, 36 bases, in frame from base 1. Supplemented by the reference TRBV7-2 and TRBJ2-2 proteins around the CDR3, the complete variable domain is GAGVSQSPSNKVTEKGKDVELRCDPISGHTALYWYRQSLGQGLEFLIYFQGNSAPDKSGLPSDRFSAERTGGSVSTLTIQRTQQEDSAVYLCASSFGPGELFFGEGSRLTVL.